Listed below are T cell receptor beta chains from one sample, sequenced in a study of human T cells and chemical hapten exposure. In TCRdb, the RACE reads were re-called with MiXCR into one record per CDR3 protein. Of approximately 400,000 distinct CDR3 sequences listed, 4.5% to 5.5% are singletons. The specimen was whole blood, collected in connection with sensitization to the hapten diphenylcyclopropenone (DPC). The origin of the receptors is a woman in her fifties or sixties with alopecia areata. Some clones in this sample may be carry-over from other donors' samples. Both conserved end residues are part of each CDR3. The order of the fields is CDR3 length, clone size, V gene, J gene, D gene, CDR3 protein, CDR3 DNA. The D gene is left open where the match is weak. Not all rows give a size; the values are once, few, many and, for expanded clones, a class.

>12|.|TRBV27|TRBJ1-2|TRBD1
CATGTARDGYTF
TGTGCTACCGGGACAGCACGAGATGGCTACACCTTC
>15|few|TRBV13|TRBJ2-5|TRBD2
CASSFRAGAVATQYF
TGTGCCAGCAGCTTCAGAGCGGGAGCGGTGGCGACCCAGTACTTC
>16|.|TRBV7-2|TRBJ2-7|TRBD2
CASSFLAGGPAYEQYF
TGTGCCAGCAGCTTCCTAGCGGGAGGTCCGGCCTACGAGCAGTACTTC
>16|many|TRBV7-2|TRBJ2-3|.
CASSLSGGGPQDTQYF
TGTGCCAGCAGCCTAAGTGGGGGGGGGCCCCAGGATACGCAGTATTTT
>16|.|TRBV29-1|TRBJ2-3|.
CSVENLPGRRTDTQYF
TGCAGCGTTGAAAACCTTCCGGGAAGACGCACAGATACGCAGTATTTT
>16|.|TRBV2|TRBJ1-5|.
CASSEVGGASNQPQHF
TGTGCCAGCAGTGAAGTGGGGGGAGCGAGCAATCAGCCCCAGCATTTT
>18|many|TRBV3-1|TRBJ2-3|TRBD1
CASSQDIKGTGSTDTQYF
TGTGCCAGCAGCCAAGACATAAAGGGGACAGGGTCCACAGATACGCAGTATTTT
>12|many|TRBV6-2/TRBV6-3|TRBJ2-3|.
CASSLETITQYF
TGTGCCAGCAGTCTTGAGACTATTACGCAGTATTTT
>15|many|TRBV6-1|TRBJ1-6|.
CASSEERRWDSPLHF
TGTGCCAGCAGTGAAGAACGCCGTTGGGACTCACCCCTCCACTTT
>15|.|TRBV5-1|TRBJ2-7|TRBD1
CASRPNTGAAYEQYF
TGCGCCAGCAGACCAAATACAGGGGCAGCCTACGAGCAGTACTTC
>16|many|TRBV10-3|TRBJ2-3|TRBD2
CAISEGGRASTDTQYF
TGTGCCATCAGTGAAGGCGGGAGGGCTAGCACAGATACGCAGTATTTT
>14|few|TRBV12-3/TRBV12-4|TRBJ2-3|.
CASSLSWGQDTQYF
TGTGCCAGCAGTTTGTCCTGGGGGCAAGATACGCAGTATTTT
>15|many|TRBV28|TRBJ2-7|TRBD2
CASSLLTSGDYEQYF
TGTGCCAGCAGTTTGTTGACTAGCGGGGACTACGAGCAGTACTTC
>13|many|TRBV2|TRBJ1-6|TRBD1
CASREGTGARRAF
TGTGCCAGCCGAGAGGGGACAGGGGCCCGCCGTGCGTTT
>13|many|TRBV14|TRBJ2-7|TRBD2
CASSQDPGGEQYF
TGTGCCAGCAGCCAAGATCCGGGGGGCGAGCAGTACTTC
>15|many|TRBV10-3|TRBJ2-7|TRBD2
CAISDRDYSNYEQYF
TGTGCCATCAGTGACCGGGACTACTCGAATTACGAGCAGTACTTC
>17|few|TRBV20-1|TRBJ2-6|TRBD1
CSASRGQGSSGANVLTF
TGCAGTGCTAGTAGGGGACAGGGGAGCTCTGGGGCCAACGTCCTGACTTTC
>13|many|TRBV2|TRBJ2-5|TRBD1
CASRSTGVETQYF
TGTGCCAGCAGATCGACAGGGGTGGAGACCCAGTACTTC
>16|.|TRBV7-2|TRBJ2-5|TRBD1
CASSAVDRALEVTQYF
TGTGCCAGCAGCGCAGTGGACAGGGCCCTGGAGGTGACCCAGTACTTC
>14|few|TRBV5-1|TRBJ1-5|TRBD1
CASSSGTGTAPQHF
TGCGCCAGCAGCTCCGGGACAGGGACGGCGCCCCAGCATTTT
>15|.|TRBV20-1|TRBJ1-2|.
CSAREGGTSNYGYTF
TGCAGTGCTAGAGAGGGGGGGACATCAAACTATGGCTACACCTTC
>12|many|TRBV7-9|TRBJ1-6|.
CASSISNSPLHF
TGTGCCAGCAGTATAAGTAATTCACCCCTCCACTTT
>12|few|TRBV6-5|TRBJ1-5|.
CASSHDGQPQHF
TGTGCCAGCAGTCACGACGGCCAGCCCCAGCATTTT
>17|.|TRBV4-1|TRBJ2-1|.
CASSQSWDSDLYNEQFF
TGCGCCAGCAGCCAATCCTGGGACTCCGACCTTTACAATGAGCAGTTCTTC
>19|medium-sized|TRBV4-3|TRBJ2-7|TRBD1
CASSQDHVHTRQGSHEQYF
TGCGCCAGCAGCCAAGATCACGTTCACACCAGACAGGGGAGTCACGAGCAGTACTTC
>15|few|TRBV11-2|TRBJ1-1|.
CASSLGSYTNTEAFF
TGTGCCAGCAGCTTAGGTTCGTACACGAACACTGAAGCTTTCTTT
>17|.|TRBV7-8|TRBJ2-3|TRBD2
CASSLVTSGRGADTQYF
TGTGCCAGCAGCTTAGTAACTAGCGGCCGTGGGGCGGATACGCAGTATTTT
>14|few|TRBV25-1|TRBJ2-1|TRBD1
CASSEYGTGLEQFF
TGTGCCAGCAGTGAATACGGGACAGGCCTTGAGCAGTTCTTC
>14|.|TRBV20-1|TRBJ2-7|TRBD2
CSARGLAERYEQYF
TGCAGTGCTAGAGGACTAGCGGAGCGCTACGAGCAGTACTTC
>15|.|TRBV27|TRBJ1-5|TRBD1
CASKGAGARGQPQHF
TGTGCCAGCAAGGGGGCGGGGGCGCGGGGTCAGCCCCAGCATTTT
>13|.|TRBV27|TRBJ2-5|.
CASSLAGEGPRYF
TGTGCCAGCAGTTTGGCAGGAGAGGGCCCTAGGTACTTC
>12|.|TRBV11-2|TRBJ2-1|.
CASSPLGGLQFF
TGTGCCAGCAGCCCACTGGGGGGATTGCAGTTCTTC
>14|many|TRBV4-2|TRBJ1-2|TRBD1
CASSQDRGNYGYTF
TGTGCCAGCAGCCAAGACAGGGGGAACTATGGCTACACCTTC